These 9 T cell receptor beta chains originate from one sample sequenced in a study of blood T cell repertoires in COVID-19. Sequenced by immunoSEQ multiplex PCR; TCRdb stores in-frame clones only, minus some. The repertoire consists of 250,000 or so clones, with approximately 82% occurring once and the leading ten covering under 2%. Sample: peripheral blood. These receptor sequences come from a woman aged 80 or over with acute or convalescent COVID-19.

Points on this clone: The sample carries other DNA sequences with the same CDR3. The chain carries TRBV11-3 and TRBJ1-1; D gene uncertain. Between the trimmed V and J ends, which lost 4 bases and 1 base, there was a span of 7 bases. Looked up from germline, CDR1 is SGHNT and CDR2 is YENEEA. This CDR3 has 13 residues. The CDR3 region has the DNA TGTGCCAGCAGCTCAACGGGGAACACTGAAGCTTTCTTT. The encoded protein is CASSSTGNTEAFF.

This sequence joins TRBV24-1 and TRBJ2-3; TRBD1 agrees at 10 bases. The CDR3 has 17 amino acids. Germline values: CDR1 KGHDR, CDR2 SFDVKD. J was trimmed by 0 bases and V by 3 bases; bases with no gene match: 5. As DNA, the CDR3 is TGTGCCACCAGTGATCCGGCGGGACAGGGGAGCACAGATACGCAGTATTTT. It encodes CATSDPAGQGSTDTQYF.

This chain uses TRBV5-5 with TRBJ2-7; D is possibly TRBD1 (6 bases). The CDR3 is 16 residues long. V lost 4 bases, J lost 6 bases, and 23 bases lay in between. Germline loops: CDR1 SGHKS, CDR2 YYEKEE (reference sequence). The CDR3 coding sequence is TGTGCCAGCAGCCCCCTCTCTGGGACATTCATCCTCGAGCAGTACTTC. This gives the protein CASSPLSGTFILEQYF.

V gene TRBV11-2 combines with J gene TRBJ1-2; tentatively, D is TRBD1 (6 bases). The germline V and J ends were trimmed by 5 bases and 0 bases, with 10 bases remaining between them. CDR1 is SGHAT, CDR2 FQNNGV, per germline. The CDR3 runs 14 residues. The CDR3 spells CASSPGTSNYGYTF. CDR3 nucleotides: TGTGCCAGCAGCCCAGGGACATCTAACTATGGCTACACCTTC.

This clone was observed a single time. The gene calls are TRBV6-5 and TRBJ1-6; no clear D. Trimming stripped 2 bases from V and 6 bases from J, with 8 bases between. Germline-derived CDR1 and CDR2 are MNHEY and SVGAGI. This CDR3 contains 14 residues. CDR3 in amino acids: CASSYGGFNSPLHF. Here the CDR3 DNA reads TGTGCCAGCAGTTACGGAGGGTTTAATTCACCCCTCCACTTT.

V is TRBV7-2 and J is TRBJ2-2; TRBD2 matches 12 bases. Per the germline V gene, CDR1 is SGHTA and CDR2 is FQGNSA. This CDR3 is 17 amino acids long. V gave up 3 bases and J gave up 4 bases; unmatched junction bases: 6. CDR3 sequence reads: CASSFLAGGLGTGELFF. The CDR3 coding sequence is TGTGCCAGCAGCTTTCTAGCGGGGGGGCTGGGCACCGGGGAGCTGTTTTTT.

The rearrangement links TRBV5-6 to TRBJ2-5, with D unresolved. Deletions cut 0 bases from V and 4 bases from J, with 7 bases between. In germline, CDR1 is SGHDT, CDR2 YYEEEE. CDR3 length: 13 residues. The CDR3 bases are TGTGCCAGCAGCTTGGGACTTGGAGAGACCCAGTACTTC. The encoded protein is CASSLGLGETQYF.

For the CDR3, the DNA is TGTGCCAGCAGTACAGCGGCCAGGGAGACCCAGTACTTC. Translating gives CASSTAARETQYF. The chain uses TRBV5-4 and TRBJ2-5; D might be TRBD2 (5 bases). The V gene's germline CDR1 is SGHNT and CDR2 YYREEE (reference sequence). V dropped 5 bases and J dropped 5 bases, with 13 bases sitting between them. This CDR3 contains 13 residues.

This sequence joins TRBV7-9 and TRBJ1-1, with TRBD1 as a possible D gene (6 bases). The CDR3 runs 15 residues. Trimming pared 5 bases from V and 1 base from J, leaving 14 bases between. The germline CDR1 and CDR2 sequences are SEHNR and FQNEAQ (reference sequence). The CDR3 here is CASSLTGQRNTEAFF. CDR3 in DNA: TGTGCCAGCAGCCTAACTGGACAGAGGAACACTGAAGCTTTCTTT.